Described below is a single T cell receptor beta chain sequence and its context. Assay: immunoSEQ multiplex PCR; the TCRdb copy retains only in-frame clones and omits some. The sample carries around 400,000 clones, approximately 87% recorded once. The data are from a study of blood T cell repertoires in COVID-19. Study at large: Researchers got acute and convalescent COVID-19 samples from the United States, Italy and Spain. PBMCs, B-cell-depleted T cells, or T cells were the source of the cDNA or gDNA that made up the material.

The CDR3 is made up of 15 amino acids. Per germline, CDR1 MNHEY and CDR2 SVGAGI. J lost 4 bases, V lost 2 bases, and 7 bases had no gene match. The chain is built from TRBV6-5 and TRBJ2-7; 8 positions agree with TRBD1. This clonotype was sampled from a woman in her sixties or seventies with COVID-19, enrolled during active disease. The material sequenced was peripheral blood. CDR3 region: CASSYGTGGRYEQYF. As DNA, the CDR3 is TGTGCCAGCAGTTACGGGACAGGAGGGAGGTACGAGCAGTACTTC.